This TCR beta chain was documented in a study of graft-versus-host responses after intestinal transplantation (TCRdb year 2021). Regarding the complete study: The transplants that recipients received were multivisceral, liver-intestinal, or isolated intestinal. Every recipient was given anti-thymocyte globulin induction, followed by around three years of maintenance tacrolimus and steroids. After intestinal transplantation, graft-versus-host and host-versus-graft alloreactive T cell clones in the graft, circulation and bone marrow were tracked using bulk TCR-beta CDR3 sequencing. To identify alloreactive clones, pre-transplant mixed lymphocyte reaction products were sequenced and then compared with unstimulated pre-transplant donor and recipient T cells. The cohort enrolled about two dozen intestinal transplant recipients including one retransplant, and a few patients lacking pretransplant specimens were excluded. Donor T cell macrochimerism was defined as a peak of at least 4% donor T cells among recipient peripheral blood mononuclear cells. Samples from three later patients were sequenced in-house on an Illumina MiSeq with MiXCR processing rather than by the commercial service.

The time point label on this specimen signifies: cells obtained before transplantation from donor or recipient. CD3+CD4+ and CD3+CD8+ populations were FACS-sorted from unstimulated pre-transplant donor and recipient cells taken from spleen or lymph nodes. Library method: the immunoSEQ multiplex PCR assay. For most patients, genomic DNA was isolated using the Qiagen DNeasy Blood and Tissue Kit and was shipped frozen to Adaptive Biotechnologies for TCR sequencing. High-throughput TCR-beta CDR3 sequencing of genomic DNA from most patients was performed by Adaptive Biotechnologies. As for the authors' bioinformatics: Adaptive's ImmunoSEQ software supplied the TCR sequencing data for roughly 17 patients, while MiXCR and VDJtools were used to process a few other patients. CD4 versus CD8 sorting errors were corrected by removing sequences found in both subsets at a frequency ratio below 5:1. CDR3 nucleotide sequences shared by donor and recipient were removed because the origin of these sequences could not be assigned. To count as alloreactive, a clone needed at least 2-fold expansion over unstimulated cells and a minimum CFSE-low frequency of 0.002% (template counts) or 0.001% (read counts). Clones were considered mappable if detected in sequenced pre-transplant spleen, lymph node, or MLR CFSE-low populations of the donor or recipient. The cumulative frequency of alloreactive clones was calculated as a percentage of all sequences, weighted by copy number. TCRdb re-hosts the immuneACCESS table, in-frame sequences only. Its copies lack some clones; in the studies checked, an unresolved V gene accounts for under half of them, and the cause for the rest is not known. Clonal size and the V and J genes are those of that table, whereas D and trimming came from the DNA. Across this sample there are nearly 110,000 clones, with roughly 87% seen only once. Clones ranked in the top ten supply around 0.73% of the sample.

On this clone itself: Its antigen is not yet known. No much larger clone is present one base from it, and per-base qualities are unavailable.

The paper as a whole reports these results and caveats: In patients with donor T cell macrochimerism, the allografts had high GvH to HvG T cell clonal ratios. Peak levels of circulating GvH clones were associated with declines in HvG clones early after transplant. GvH clones were found in recipient bone marrow, and some of the GvH clones appeared earlier in ileal mucosa or blood, which is consistent with an intestinal mucosal origin. The conclusions were limited by the relatively low number and heterogeneity of the intestinal transplant patients.

Including the terminal cysteine and phenylalanine, the CDR3 comprises 13 residues. Here the CDR3 DNA is all that survives: 39 bases in frame from base 1. Deletion took 5 bases off V and 4 bases off J, with a span of 11 bases between the germline ends. The germline V gene sets CDR1 to MRHNA and CDR2 to SNTAGT. Sequences were derived from unstimulated CD4+ T cells sorted from spleen or lymph node cells, sampled before transplant. Here the chain combines TRBV6-4 and TRBJ1-2; the D segment could be TRBD1, given 5 matching bases. The TCR comes from a human donor who was the organ donor for an intestinal transplant. The sequence in DNA is TGTGCCAGCAGTACTGACAGCTTCTATGGCTACACCTTC. This sequence encodes CASSTDSFYGYTF.